This T cell receptor beta chain was observed in a study of cytomegalovirus exposure and HLA in healthy donors. Data came from immunoSEQ multiplex PCR; TCRdb stores just in-frame clones and leaves some out. The sample carries fewer than 150,000 clones, more than 75% recorded once. Germline values: CDR1 SGHTA, CDR2 FQGNSA. This CDR3 comprises 15 residues. Trimming at V came to 4 bases and at J to 7 bases, leaving 10 bases not matched to a gene. This TCR derives from a young man in good health and CMV-seronegative. Source material: PBMCs. The V call is TRBV7-2, the J call TRBJ1-1, with 9 bases matching TRBD1. CDR3 amino acids: CASSSAGTGRLEAFF. The CDR3, as DNA: TGTGCCAGCAGCTCGGCGGGGACAGGGCGACTTGAAGCTTTCTTT.